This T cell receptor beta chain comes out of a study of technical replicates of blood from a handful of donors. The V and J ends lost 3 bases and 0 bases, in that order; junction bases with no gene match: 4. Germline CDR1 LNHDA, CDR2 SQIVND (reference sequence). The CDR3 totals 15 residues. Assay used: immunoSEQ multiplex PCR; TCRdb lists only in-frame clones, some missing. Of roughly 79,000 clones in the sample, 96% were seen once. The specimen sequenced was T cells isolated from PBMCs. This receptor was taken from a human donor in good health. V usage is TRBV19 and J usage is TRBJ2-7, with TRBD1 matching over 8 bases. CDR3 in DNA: TGTGCCAGTAGTATCACAGGGGGAGTCTCCTACGAGCAGTACTTC. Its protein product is CASSITGGVSYEQYF.